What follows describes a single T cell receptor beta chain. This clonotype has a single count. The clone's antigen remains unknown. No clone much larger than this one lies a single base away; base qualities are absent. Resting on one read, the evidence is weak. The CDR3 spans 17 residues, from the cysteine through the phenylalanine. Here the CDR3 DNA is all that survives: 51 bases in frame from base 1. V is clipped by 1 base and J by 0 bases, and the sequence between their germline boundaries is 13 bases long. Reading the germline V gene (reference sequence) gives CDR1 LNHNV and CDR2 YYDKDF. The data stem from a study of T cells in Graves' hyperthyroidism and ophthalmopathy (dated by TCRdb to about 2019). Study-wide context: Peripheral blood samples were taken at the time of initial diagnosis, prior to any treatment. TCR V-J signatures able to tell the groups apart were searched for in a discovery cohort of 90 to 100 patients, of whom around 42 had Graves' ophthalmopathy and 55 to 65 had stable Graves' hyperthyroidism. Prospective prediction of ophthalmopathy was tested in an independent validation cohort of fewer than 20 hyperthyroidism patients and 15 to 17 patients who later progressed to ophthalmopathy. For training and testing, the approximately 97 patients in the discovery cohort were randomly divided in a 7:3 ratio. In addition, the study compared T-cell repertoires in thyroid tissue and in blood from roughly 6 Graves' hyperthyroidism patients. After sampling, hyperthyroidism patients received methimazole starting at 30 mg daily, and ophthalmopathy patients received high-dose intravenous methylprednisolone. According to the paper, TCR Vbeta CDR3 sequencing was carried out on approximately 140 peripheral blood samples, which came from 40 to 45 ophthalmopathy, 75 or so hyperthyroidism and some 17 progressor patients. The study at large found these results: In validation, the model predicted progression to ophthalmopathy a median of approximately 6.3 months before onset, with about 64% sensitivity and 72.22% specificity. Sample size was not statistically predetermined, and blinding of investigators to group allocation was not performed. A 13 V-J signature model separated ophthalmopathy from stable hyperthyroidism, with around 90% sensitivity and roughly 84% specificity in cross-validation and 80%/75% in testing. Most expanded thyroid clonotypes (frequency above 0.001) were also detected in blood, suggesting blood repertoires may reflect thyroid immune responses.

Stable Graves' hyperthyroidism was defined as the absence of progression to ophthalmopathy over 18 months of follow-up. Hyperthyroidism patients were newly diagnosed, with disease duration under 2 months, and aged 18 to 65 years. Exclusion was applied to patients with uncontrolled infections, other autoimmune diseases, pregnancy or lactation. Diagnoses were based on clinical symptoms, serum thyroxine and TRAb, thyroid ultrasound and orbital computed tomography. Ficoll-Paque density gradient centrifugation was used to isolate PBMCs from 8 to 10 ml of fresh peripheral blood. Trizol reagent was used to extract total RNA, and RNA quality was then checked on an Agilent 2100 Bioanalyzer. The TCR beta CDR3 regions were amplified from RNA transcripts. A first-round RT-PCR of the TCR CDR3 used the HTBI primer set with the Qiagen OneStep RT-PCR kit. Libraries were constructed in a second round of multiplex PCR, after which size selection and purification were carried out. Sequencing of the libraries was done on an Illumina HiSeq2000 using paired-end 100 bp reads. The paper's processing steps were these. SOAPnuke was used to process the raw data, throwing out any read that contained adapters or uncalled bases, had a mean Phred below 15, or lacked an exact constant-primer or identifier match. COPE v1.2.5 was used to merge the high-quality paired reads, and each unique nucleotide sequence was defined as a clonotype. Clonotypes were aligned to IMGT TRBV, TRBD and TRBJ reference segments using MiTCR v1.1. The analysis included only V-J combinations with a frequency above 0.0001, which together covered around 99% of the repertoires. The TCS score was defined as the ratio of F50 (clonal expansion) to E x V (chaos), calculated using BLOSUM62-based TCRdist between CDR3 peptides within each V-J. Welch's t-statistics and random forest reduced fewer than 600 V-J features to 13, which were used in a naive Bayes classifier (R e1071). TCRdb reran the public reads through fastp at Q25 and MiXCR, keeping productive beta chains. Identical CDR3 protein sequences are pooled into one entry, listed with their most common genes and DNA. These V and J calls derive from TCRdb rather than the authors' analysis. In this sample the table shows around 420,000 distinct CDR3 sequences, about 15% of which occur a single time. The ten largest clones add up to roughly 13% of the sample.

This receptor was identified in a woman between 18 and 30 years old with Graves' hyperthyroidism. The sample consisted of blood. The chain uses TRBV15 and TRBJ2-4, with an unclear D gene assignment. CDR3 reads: CATSRGGLALAKNIQYF. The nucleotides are TGTGCCACCAGCAGAGGAGGTTTGGCCTTAGCCAAAAACATTCAGTACTTC.